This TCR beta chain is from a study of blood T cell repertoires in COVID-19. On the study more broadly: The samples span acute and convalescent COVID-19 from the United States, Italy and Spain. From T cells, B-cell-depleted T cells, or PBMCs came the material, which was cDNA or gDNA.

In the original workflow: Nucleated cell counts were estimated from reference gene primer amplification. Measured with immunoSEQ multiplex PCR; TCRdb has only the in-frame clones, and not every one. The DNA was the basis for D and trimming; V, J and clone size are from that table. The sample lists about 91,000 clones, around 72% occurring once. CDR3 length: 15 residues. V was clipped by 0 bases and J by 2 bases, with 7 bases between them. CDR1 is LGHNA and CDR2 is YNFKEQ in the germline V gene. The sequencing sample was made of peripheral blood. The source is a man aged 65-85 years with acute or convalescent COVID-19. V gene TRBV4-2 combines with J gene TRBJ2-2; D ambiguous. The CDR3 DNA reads TGTGCCAGCAGCCAAGAGGGCAGTAACACCGGGGAGCTGTTTTTT. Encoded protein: CASSQEGSNTGELFF.